This note documents a single T cell receptor (beta chain) sequence. The antigen it binds to is not known. Base-call qualities are not available, and no considerably larger clone is one nucleotide away. The library came from the immunoSEQ multiplex PCR assay. Concerning the study's data processing: To diagnose cytomegalovirus status from the catalog of TCR beta chain sequences, a statistical classification framework was built. TCRdb re-hosts the immuneACCESS table, in-frame sequences only. Its copies lack some clones; in the studies checked, an unresolved V gene accounts for under half of them, and the cause for the rest is not known. The D gene and trimming were derived from the DNA, and the V and J assignments and clone size from that table. This sample lists 55,000 to 70,000 clones; just under 95% were detected once. About 2.1% of the sample is held by the ten biggest clonotypes. This sample was included in a study of cytomegalovirus exposure and HLA in healthy donors (dated by TCRdb to 2017 to 2019). Looking at the study overall: The 666 repertoires of the first cohort and the roughly 110 validation repertoires were produced on the same platform, according to a later analysis. To predict cytomegalovirus infection status, the study combined high-throughput TCR immunosequencing, statistical association of individual TCRs with disease status, and machine learning. A separate validation cohort of roughly 110 different subjects was used in addition to the approximately 700-subject first cohort. The aim of the study was to test whether cataloging public T cell receptors could identify signatures of past pathogen exposure.

The donors belonged to the validation cohort of over a hundred subjects, which was separate from the approximately 680-subject first cohort. V is cut back by 4 bases and J by 7 bases, with 3 bases in the junction unmatched. Its CDR3 holds 12 amino acids, cysteine through phenylalanine. Only the CDR3 region is kept as DNA, spanning 36 bases read in frame from base 1. From the germline V gene, CDR1 is MGHDK and CDR2 is SYGVNS. Broad study findings and their caveats: The classifier was reported to diagnose cytomegalovirus status with high specificity and sensitivity in both the original and validation cohorts. Most TCR sequences were seen in very few donors, while some public TCRs were found in many individuals. A later analysis had no HLA typing for the validation cohort, so co-occurrence there was scored across all 110 or so repertoires. A total of about 180 TCR beta chains were listed by the study as associated with cytomegalovirus. In vitro tests confirmed that a few of the cytomegalovirus-associated TCR beta chains recognize cytomegalovirus antigens. The authors suggested that the approach could potentially be generalized to other disease states and immunological phenotypes. A later analysis found that TCRs clustered in the first cohort also tended to co-occur in the 95 to 150 validation repertoires, with roughly 95% of cluster scores above 0.

Material: PBMCs. The rearranged chain carries TRBV25-1 and TRBJ1-2; 7 middle bases align to TRBD1. This TCR was sampled from a man between 18 and 29 years old in good health and CMV-seronegative. The CDR3 corresponds to CASSVQGVGYTF. Read as DNA, the sequence is TGTGCCAGCAGTGTGCAGGGGGTTGGCTACACCTTC.